This T cell receptor (beta chain) was observed in a study of response to subunit inactivated influenza vaccine (dated 2018 in TCRdb). A note on the overall study: Deep quantitative T cell receptor repertoire profiling was used in the study to track responses to a trivalent subunit inactivated influenza vaccine.

The investigation overall reported the following: According to the authors, only a limited number of new T cells may be recruited by each seasonal influenza vaccination.

Library preparation employed RT-PCR. The instrument given in TCRdb is Illumina HiSeq 2500. Starting from the raw public reads, TCRdb applied fastp trimming at Q25, assembled clones with MiXCR and retained in-frame beta chains. Every entry covers one CDR3 protein and lists the most common genes and DNA from its rows. The sample records about 780,000 distinct CDR3 sequences, about a fifth of which are singletons. The ten biggest clones cover 11% of the sample. In the case of this clonotype: Its antigen has not been determined. No base quality values were provided; no much bigger clone lies one nucleotide off.

Including cysteine and phenylalanine, the CDR3 has 13 amino acids. The only DNA kept is the CDR3, 39 bases in frame from the first base. At the junction V is shortened by 6 bases and J by 8 bases; bases outside the gene matches: 7. The source of this sequence is a man aged 45-65 years who received an inactivated influenza vaccine. Donor details come from another sample of the same person, matched by shared clones. This chain is built from TRBV12-3 or TRBV12-4 and TRBJ1-2; 9 junctional bases match TRBD1. The specimen was PBMCs from blood, collected more than 4 days after vaccination. The DNA reads TGTGCCAGCAGGGGGGACAGGGTTACCGGCTACACCTTC. Translated, it reads CASRGDRVTGYTF.